The T cell receptor beta chain described here comes from a study of blood T cells in healthy people across ages. Turning to the study itself: Capturing about one barcoded beta molecule per two T cells was achieved by template switching.

Combining a sample-barcoded 5' primer with a J-beta primer mix, a second PCR ran for roughly 7 to 11 cycles. TCRdb processed the 5' RACE reads anew with MiXCR; each CDR3 protein has one entry. The table records some 370,000 distinct CDR3 sequences, 45% to 60% of them present only once. The CDR3 length is 13 residues. Germline V lookup: CDR1 KGHDR, CDR2 SFDVKD. V lost 0 bases to trimming and J lost 8 bases, with 9 bases between them. Aged about 6 to 95, donors were systemically healthy Caucasians from Russia. A minimum of 6 micrograms of total RNA was extracted per sample. This clonotype was counted a few times.

This clonotype originated in a man aged 55 to 70 in good health. This rearrangement joins TRBV24-1 to TRBJ1-2; no clear D gene. The sequenced sample was blood. This chain's CDR3 is CATSDLGSRGYTF. CDR3 coding DNA: TGTGCCACCAGTGATTTGGGGTCTCGGGGCTACACCTTC.